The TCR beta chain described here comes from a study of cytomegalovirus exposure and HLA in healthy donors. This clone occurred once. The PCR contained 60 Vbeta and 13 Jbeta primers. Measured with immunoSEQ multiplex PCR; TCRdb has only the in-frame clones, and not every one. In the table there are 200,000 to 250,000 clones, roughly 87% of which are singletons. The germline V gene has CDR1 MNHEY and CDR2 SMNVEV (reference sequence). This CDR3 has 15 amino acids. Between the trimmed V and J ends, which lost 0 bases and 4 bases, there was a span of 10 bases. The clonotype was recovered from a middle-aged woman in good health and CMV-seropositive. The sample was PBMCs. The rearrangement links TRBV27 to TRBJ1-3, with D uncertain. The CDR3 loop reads CASSLSSQVGNTIYF. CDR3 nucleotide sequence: TGTGCCAGCAGTTTATCGAGCCAGGTCGGAAACACCATATATTTT.